This T cell receptor (beta chain) was observed in a study of T cells in Graves' hyperthyroidism and ophthalmopathy. Germline loops: CDR1 MNHEY, CDR2 SMNVEV (reference sequence). CDR3 size: 11 residues. V was clipped by 7 bases and J by 7 bases, with 10 bases between them. The TCR beta CDR3 regions underwent amplification using RNA transcripts as the source. When the TCR CDR3 underwent first-round RT-PCR, the HTBI primer set was used. MiXCR was run by TCRdb on the multiplex PCR reads, yielding one entry per CDR3 protein. The sample contains under 250,000 distinct CDR3 sequences, 24% of which appear only once.

The source of this sequence is a woman between 35 and 50 years old with Graves' ophthalmopathy. The chain joins TRBV27 to TRBJ1-1, with D possibly matching TRBD1 (6 bases). Material for sequencing was blood. The DNA of the CDR3 is TGTGCCAGCACCAGGGGAGGTGAAGCTTTCTTT. This translates into CASTRGGEAFF.